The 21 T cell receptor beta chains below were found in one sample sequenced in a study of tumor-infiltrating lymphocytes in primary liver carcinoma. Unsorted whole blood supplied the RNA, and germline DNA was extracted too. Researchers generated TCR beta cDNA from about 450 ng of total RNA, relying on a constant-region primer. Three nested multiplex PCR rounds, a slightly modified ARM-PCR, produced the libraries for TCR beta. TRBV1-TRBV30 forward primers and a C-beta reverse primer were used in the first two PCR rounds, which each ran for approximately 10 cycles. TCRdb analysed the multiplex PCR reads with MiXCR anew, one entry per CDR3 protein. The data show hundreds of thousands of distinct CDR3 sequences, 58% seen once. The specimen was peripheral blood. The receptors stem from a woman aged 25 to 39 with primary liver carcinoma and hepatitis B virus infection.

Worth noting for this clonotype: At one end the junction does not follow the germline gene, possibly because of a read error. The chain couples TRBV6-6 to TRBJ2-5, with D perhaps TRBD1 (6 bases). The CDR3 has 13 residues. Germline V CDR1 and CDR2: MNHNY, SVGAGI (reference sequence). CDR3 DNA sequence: TGTGCCAACAGTTCGTCCGAGAGGGGGACACAGTACTTC. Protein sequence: CANSSSERGTQYF.

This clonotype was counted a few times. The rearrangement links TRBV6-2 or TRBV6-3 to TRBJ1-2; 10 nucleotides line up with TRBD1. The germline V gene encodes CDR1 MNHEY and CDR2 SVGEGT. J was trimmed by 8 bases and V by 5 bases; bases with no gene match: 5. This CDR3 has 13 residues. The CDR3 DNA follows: TGTGCCAGCAGTGCCGGGACAGGGGACGGCTACACCTTC. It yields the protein CASSAGTGDGYTF.

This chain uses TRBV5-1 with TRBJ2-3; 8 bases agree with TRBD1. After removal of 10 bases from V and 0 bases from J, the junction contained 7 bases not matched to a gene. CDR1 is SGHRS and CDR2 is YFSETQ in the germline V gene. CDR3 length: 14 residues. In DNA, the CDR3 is TGCGCCTCCATGACAGGGGTTAGCACAGATACGCAGTATTTT. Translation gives CASMTGVSTDTQYF. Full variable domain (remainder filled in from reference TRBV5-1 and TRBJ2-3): KAGVTQTPRYLIKTRGQQVTLSCSPISGHRSVSWYQQTPGQGLQFLFEYFSETQRNKGNFPGRFSGRQFSNSRSEMNVSTLELGDSALYLCASMTGVSTDTQYFGPGTRLTVL.

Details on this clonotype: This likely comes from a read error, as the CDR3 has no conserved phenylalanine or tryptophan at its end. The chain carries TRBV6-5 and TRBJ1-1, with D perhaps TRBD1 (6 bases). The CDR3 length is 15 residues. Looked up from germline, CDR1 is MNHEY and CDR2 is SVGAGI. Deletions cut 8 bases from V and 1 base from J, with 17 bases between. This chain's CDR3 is CASLRGGGKNTEAFS. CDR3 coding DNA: TGTGCCAGCTTAAGGGGTGGGGGCAAGAACACTGAAGCTTTCTCT.

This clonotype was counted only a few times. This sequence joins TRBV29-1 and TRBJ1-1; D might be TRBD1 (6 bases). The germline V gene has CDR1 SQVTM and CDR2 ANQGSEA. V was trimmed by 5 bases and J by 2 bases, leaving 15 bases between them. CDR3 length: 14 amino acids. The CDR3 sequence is CSVHHSGTNTEAFF. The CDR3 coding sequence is TGCAGCGTTCATCACTCGGGGACAAACACTGAAGCTTTCTTT.

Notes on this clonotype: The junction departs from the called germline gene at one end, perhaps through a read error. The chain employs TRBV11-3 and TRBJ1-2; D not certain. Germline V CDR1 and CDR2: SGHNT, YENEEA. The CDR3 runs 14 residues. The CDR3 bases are TGTCCCAGTAGCCCCGACGGACTTGACTATGGCTACACCTTC. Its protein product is CPSSPDGLDYGYTF.

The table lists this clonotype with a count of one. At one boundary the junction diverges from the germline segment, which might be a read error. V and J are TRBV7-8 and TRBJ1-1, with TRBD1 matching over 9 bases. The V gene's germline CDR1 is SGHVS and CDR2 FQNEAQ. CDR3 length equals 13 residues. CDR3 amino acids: CASSLTGGTEPFF. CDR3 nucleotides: TGTGCCAGCAGCTTGACAGGGGGGACTGAACCTTTCTTT.

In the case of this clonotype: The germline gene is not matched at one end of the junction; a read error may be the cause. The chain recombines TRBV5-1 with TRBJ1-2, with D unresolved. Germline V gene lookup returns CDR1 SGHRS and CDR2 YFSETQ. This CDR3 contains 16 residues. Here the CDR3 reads CAGSLVGQASNYGYTF. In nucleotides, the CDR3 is TGCGCCGGCAGCTTGGTAGGGCAGGCGAGTAACTACGGCTACACCTTC.

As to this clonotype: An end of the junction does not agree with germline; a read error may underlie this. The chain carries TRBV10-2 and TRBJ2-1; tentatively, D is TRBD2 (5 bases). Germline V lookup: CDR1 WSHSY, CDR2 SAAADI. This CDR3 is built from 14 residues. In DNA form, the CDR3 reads TGCGCCAGCAGTGAGTATACTAGACGCAATGGGCAGTTCTTC. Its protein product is CASSEYTRRNGQFF.

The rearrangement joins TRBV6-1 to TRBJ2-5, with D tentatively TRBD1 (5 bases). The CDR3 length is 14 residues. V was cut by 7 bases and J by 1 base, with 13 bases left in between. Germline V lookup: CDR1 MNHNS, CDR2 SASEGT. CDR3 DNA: TGTGCCAGCAACGAATGGGGCTCCCAAGAGACCCAGTACTTC. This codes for CASNEWGSQETQYF.

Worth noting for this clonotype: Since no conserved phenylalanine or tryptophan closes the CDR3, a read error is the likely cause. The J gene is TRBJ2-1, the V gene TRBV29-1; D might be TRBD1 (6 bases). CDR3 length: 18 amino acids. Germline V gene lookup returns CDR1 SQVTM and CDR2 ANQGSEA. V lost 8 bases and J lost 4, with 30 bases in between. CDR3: CSSEKRGFSVRGYNEQFY. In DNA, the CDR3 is TGCAGCTCCGAGAAGAGGGGTTTTTCGGTGAGGGGGTACAATGAGCAGTTCTAC.

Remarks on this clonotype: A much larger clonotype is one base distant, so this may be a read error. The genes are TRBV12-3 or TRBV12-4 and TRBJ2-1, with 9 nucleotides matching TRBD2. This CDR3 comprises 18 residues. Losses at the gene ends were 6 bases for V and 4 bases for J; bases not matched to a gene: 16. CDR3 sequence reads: CASSYGASGRMGYNEQFF. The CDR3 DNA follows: TGTGCCAGCAGCTACGGGGCGAGCGGGAGGATGGGATACAATGAGCAGTTCTTC.

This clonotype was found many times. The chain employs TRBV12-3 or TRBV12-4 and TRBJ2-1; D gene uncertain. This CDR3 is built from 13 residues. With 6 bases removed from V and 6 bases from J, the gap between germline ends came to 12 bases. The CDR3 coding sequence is TGTGCCAGCAGGCTCCAGATGTTCAATGAGCAGTTCTTC. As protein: CASRLQMFNEQFF.

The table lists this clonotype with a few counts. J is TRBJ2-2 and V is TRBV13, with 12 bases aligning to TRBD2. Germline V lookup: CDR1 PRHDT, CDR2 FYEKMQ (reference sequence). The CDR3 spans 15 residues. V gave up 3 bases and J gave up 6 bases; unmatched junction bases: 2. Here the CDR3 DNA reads TGTGCCAGCAGCTTTCTAGCGGGAGGGCCCGGGGAGCTGTTTTTT. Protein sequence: CASSFLAGGPGELFF. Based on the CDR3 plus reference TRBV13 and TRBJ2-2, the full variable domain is AAGVIQSPRHLIKEKRETATLKCYPIPRHDTVYWYQQGPGQDPQFLISFYEKMQSDKGSIPDRFSAQQFSDYHSELNMSSLELGDSALYFCASSFLAGGPGELFFGEGSRLTVL.

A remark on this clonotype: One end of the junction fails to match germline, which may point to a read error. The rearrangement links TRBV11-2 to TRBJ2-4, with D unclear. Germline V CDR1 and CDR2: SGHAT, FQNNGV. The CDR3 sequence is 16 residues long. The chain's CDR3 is CASSLQPRSAKNIQYF. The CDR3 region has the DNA TGTGCAAGCAGCTTACAGCCCCGATCGGCCAAAAACATTCAGTACTTC.

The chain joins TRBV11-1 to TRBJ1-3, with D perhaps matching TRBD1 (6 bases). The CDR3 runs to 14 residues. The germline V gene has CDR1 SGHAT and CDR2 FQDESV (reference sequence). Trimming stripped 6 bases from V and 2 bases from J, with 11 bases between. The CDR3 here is CASSLGHTGNTIYF. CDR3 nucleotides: TGTGCCAGCAGTTTGGGACATACTGGAAACACCATATATTTT.

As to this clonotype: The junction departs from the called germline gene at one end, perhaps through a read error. The CDR3 region has the DNA TGTGCCAGCAGCTTGGGACCGCCGACTGAGCGGTTCTTC. This sequence encodes CASSLGPPTERFF. The gene calls are TRBV5-5 and TRBJ2-1; D uncertain. CDR1 is SGHKS and CDR2 is YYEKEE in the germline V gene (reference sequence). The CDR3 consists of 13 residues.

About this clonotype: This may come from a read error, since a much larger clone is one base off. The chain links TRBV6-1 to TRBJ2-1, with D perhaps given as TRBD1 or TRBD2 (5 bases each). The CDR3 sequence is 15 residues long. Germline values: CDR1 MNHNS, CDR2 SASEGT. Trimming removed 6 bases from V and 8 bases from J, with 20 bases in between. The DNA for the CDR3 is TGTGCCAGCAGCCCGACATGGGACGTACGCGATGAGCAGTTCTTC. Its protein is CASSPTWDVRDEQFF.

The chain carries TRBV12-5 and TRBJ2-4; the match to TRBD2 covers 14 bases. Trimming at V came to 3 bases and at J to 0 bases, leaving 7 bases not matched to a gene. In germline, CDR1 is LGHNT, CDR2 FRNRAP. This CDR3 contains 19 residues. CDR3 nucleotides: TGTGCTAGTGGTTTCCTCGGACTAGCGGGAGGCCTAGCCAAAAACATTCAGTACTTC. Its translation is CASGFLGLAGGLAKNIQYF.

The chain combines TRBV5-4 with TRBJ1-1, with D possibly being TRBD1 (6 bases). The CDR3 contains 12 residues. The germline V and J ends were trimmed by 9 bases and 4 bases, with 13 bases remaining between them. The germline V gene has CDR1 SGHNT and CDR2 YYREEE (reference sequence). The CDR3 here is CAIVADSTEAFF. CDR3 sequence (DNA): TGTGCCATCGTCGCGGACAGCACTGAAGCTTTCTTT.

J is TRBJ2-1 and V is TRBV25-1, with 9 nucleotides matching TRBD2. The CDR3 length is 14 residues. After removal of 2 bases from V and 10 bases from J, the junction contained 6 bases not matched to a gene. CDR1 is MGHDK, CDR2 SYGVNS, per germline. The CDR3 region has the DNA TGTGCCAGCAGTGAAAGGCGGGAGGGCAGGGAGCAGTTCTTC. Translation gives CASSERREGREQFF.